These 25 T cell receptor beta chains share one sample of origin, sequenced in a study of PD-1 blockade in classical Hodgkin lymphoma. Profiling relied on immunoSEQ multiplex PCR, and the TCRdb table lists in-frame clones only, not all of them. The data contain 20,000 to 30,000 clones, around 70% of them singletons. Patients all relapsed after autologous stem cell transplantation, and there was variation in brentuximab vedotin exposure. The specimen comprised peripheral blood mononuclear cells (PBMCs), sampled at baseline. These receptors originate from a human donor with classical Hodgkin lymphoma.

The rearrangement joins TRBV4-1 to TRBJ2-7; D may be TRBD2 (6 bases). V lost 5 bases, J lost 2 bases, and 13 bases lay in between. The CDR3 contains 14 residues. In germline, CDR1 is MGHRA, CDR2 YSYEKL. CDR3 in amino acids: CASSSNGGTYEQYF. The CDR3 bases are TGCGCCAGCAGCTCCAACGGGGGAACCTACGAGCAGTACTTC.

V gene TRBV30 combines with J gene TRBJ1-1; D is perhaps TRBD1 (6 bases). Germline CDR1 is GTSNPN and CDR2 is SVGIG (reference sequence). The V end lost 4 bases, the J end lost 2 bases, and 23 bases lay between the germline ends. There are 17 residues in the CDR3. The CDR3 reads CAWILATGWGYNTEAFF. The CDR3 coding sequence is TGTGCCTGGATCTTGGCTACAGGGTGGGGGTATAACACTGAAGCTTTCTTT.

The count of this clone is one. The chain is built from TRBV29-1 and TRBJ1-4; 11 bases are a match to TRBD1. This CDR3 spans 15 amino acids. Germline CDR1 SQVTM, CDR2 ANQGSEA. Losses at the gene ends were 6 bases for V and 5 bases for J; bases not matched to a gene: 8. The CDR3 region is CSVWGQGGRNEKLFF. The DNA for the CDR3 is TGCAGCGTGTGGGGACAGGGGGGCCGAAATGAAAAACTGTTTTTT.

The chain is built from TRBV27 and TRBJ2-7; TRBD1 agrees at 7 bases. V was clipped by 6 bases and J by 4 bases; unmatched bases: 12. Germline CDR1 reads MNHEY; CDR2 reads SMNVEV (reference sequence). This CDR3 contains 15 residues. The CDR3 loop reads CASRVGSGTAYEQYF. The CDR3 bases are TGTGCCAGCAGGGTCGGATCCGGGACAGCGTACGAGCAGTACTTC.

This clone has just a few counts. CDR3 amino acids: CASRAEGLGAEAFF. The CDR3 DNA is TGTGCCAGCAGGGCCGAGGGTTTGGGAGCTGAAGCTTTCTTT. The chain is built from TRBV25-1 and TRBJ1-1; D is unclear. Germline assignment: CDR1 MGHDK and CDR2 SYGVNS. V shed 6 bases and J shed 6 bases, with 17 bases lying between them. This CDR3 contains 14 residues.

V and J are TRBV30 and TRBJ1-5; D is unresolved. The germline V gene has CDR1 GTSNPN and CDR2 SVGIG (reference sequence). The V and J ends lost 2 bases and 5 bases respectively, with 10 bases between them. CDR3 length: 13 amino acids. The CDR3 spells CAWSYGVDQPQHF. As DNA, the CDR3 is TGTGCCTGGAGTTATGGGGTGGATCAGCCCCAGCATTTT.

The V gene is TRBV4-1, the J gene TRBJ1-4; 9 bases match TRBD1. The CDR3 runs 15 residues. Per the germline V gene, CDR1 is MGHRA and CDR2 is YSYEKL. The junction had 5 bases not matched to a gene; V was cut back by 1 base and J by 8 bases. CDR3 amino acids: CASSQAVTGGEKLFF. CDR3 nucleotide sequence: TGCGCCAGCAGCCAAGCTGTGACAGGGGGAGAAAAACTGTTTTTT.

The chain links TRBV7-2 to TRBJ2-3, with 9 bases that match TRBD2. Trimming removed 2 bases from V and 7 bases from J; junction bases left unmatched: 13. The CDR3 length is 17 residues. The germline V gene encodes CDR1 SGHTA and CDR2 FQGNSA. This CDR3 reads CASSLNGGGDRPYTQYF. CDR3 bases: TGTGCCAGCAGCTTAAACGGCGGGGGGGATCGTCCATATACGCAGTATTTT.

On this clone itself: Because it lacks the conserved phenylalanine or tryptophan at the end, this CDR3 is likely a read error. The chain joins TRBV6-5 to TRBJ1-2; no definite D call. V was shortened by 6 bases and J by 1 base, with 12 bases between the two germline ends. Looked up from germline, CDR1 is MNHEY and CDR2 is SVGAGI. The length of the CDR3 is 14 residues. CDR3 region: CASSRSFFNYGYTS. The CDR3 DNA reads TGTGCCAGCAGCCGGAGCTTTTTTAACTATGGCTACACCTCC.

Regarding this clone: Compared with germline, one end of the junction differs, possibly owing to a read error. This sequence joins TRBV2 and TRBJ2-7, with D perhaps matching TRBD1 (6 bases). Germline assignment: CDR1 SNHLY and CDR2 FYNNEI. This CDR3 comprises 13 residues. The chain's CDR3 is CASSRRVATGYNF. The CDR3 DNA sequence: TGTGCCAGCAGCCGAAGGGTGGCGACAGGATACAACTTC.

This clone was counted between two and nine times. A read error may produce the germline difference seen at one junction end. The chain is built from TRBV7-7 and TRBJ2-2; possibly TRBD2 for D (5 bases). Germline CDR1 and CDR2: SSHAT and FNYEAQ (reference sequence). The CDR3 sequence is 14 residues long. The CDR3 region is CASSSAVGTGELFF. CDR3 DNA sequence: TGTGCTAGCAGCTCAGCGGTGGGGACCGGGGAGCTGTTTTTT.

The chain is built from TRBV14 and TRBJ2-3, with 9 bases that match TRBD2. The CDR3 has 16 amino acids. Germline values: CDR1 SGHDN, CDR2 FVKESK. V dropped 3 bases and J dropped 2; count of bases not matched to a gene: 6. In DNA form, the CDR3 reads TGTGCCAGCAGCCACCAGCGGGGGGTTCCCACAGATACGCAGTATTTT. This codes for CASSHQRGVPTDTQYF. The full variable domain, with the rest looked up from reference TRBV14 and TRBJ2-3, is EAGVTQFPSHSVIEKGQTVTLRCDPISGHDNLYWYRRVMGKEIKFLLHFVKESKQDESGMPNNRFLAERTGGTYSTLKVQPAELEDSGVYFCASSHQRGVPTDTQYFGPGTRLTVL.

The chain combines TRBV6-1 with TRBJ2-3; D is perhaps TRBD2 (5 bases). The germline V gene encodes CDR1 MNHNS and CDR2 SASEGT. The CDR3 is 15 amino acids. V dropped 4 bases and J dropped 5 bases, with 16 bases sitting between them. The CDR3 nucleotides read TGTGCCAGCAGTGTAGGCGGGTCCCGAGTAGATACGCAGTATTTT. Amino acid sequence: CASSVGGSRVDTQYF.

There are a few counts of this clone. V gene TRBV2 combines with J gene TRBJ1-5; TRBD1 might be the D (5 bases). Germline loops: CDR1 SNHLY, CDR2 FYNNEI. The CDR3 runs 14 residues. V was trimmed by 9 bases and J by 0 bases, leaving 12 bases between them. The CDR3 loop reads CASRDLDSNQPQHF. The CDR3 nucleotides read TGTGCCAGTCGGGACCTCGATAGCAATCAGCCCCAGCATTTT.

CDR3: CASSLEQAGNTIYF. CDR3 nucleotides: TGTGCCAGCAGCTTGGAACAGGCTGGAAACACCATATATTTT. The chain combines TRBV5-5 with TRBJ1-3; possible D gene TRBD1, 5 bases. V was pared by 0 bases and J by 2 bases, with 6 bases between. Germline V gene lookup returns CDR1 SGHKS and CDR2 YYEKEE (reference sequence). CDR3 length: 14 residues.

The V call is TRBV5-6, the J call TRBJ2-7, with D perhaps TRBD1 (5 bases). V shed 5 bases and J shed 6 bases, with 15 bases lying between them. This CDR3 contains 13 residues. CDR1 and CDR2 (germline): SGHDT, YYEEEE. CDR3 DNA sequence: TGTGCCAGCAGTTTCGGACATTTCGGCGAGCAGTACTTC. This gives the protein CASSFGHFGEQYF. Filled out from reference TRBV5-6 and TRBJ2-7, the complete variable domain reads DAGVTQSPTHLIKTRGQQVTLRCSPKSGHDTVSWYQQALGQGPQFIFQYYEEEERQRGNFPDRFSGHQFPNYSSELNVNALLLGDSALYLCASSFGHFGEQYFGPGTRLTVT.

The chain uses TRBV5-1 and TRBJ2-3, with 8 positions matching TRBD1. From germline, CDR1 is SGHRS and CDR2 YFSETQ. V dropped 5 bases and J dropped 4; count of bases not matched to a gene: 3. This CDR3 region has 13 residues. CDR3 DNA: TGCGCCAGCAGTGGACAGGGTGCAGATACGCAGTATTTT. Residues: CASSGQGADTQYF.

This chain uses TRBV28 with TRBJ1-1; unclear D gene. CDR3 length: 11 amino acids. Trimming pared 5 bases from V and 9 bases from J, leaving 10 bases between. Germline CDR1 reads MDHEN; CDR2 reads SYDVKM. This CDR3 is CASSTPPKAFF. The CDR3 bases are TGTGCCAGCAGTACCCCCCCCAAAGCTTTCTTT.

The J gene is TRBJ2-1, the V gene TRBV7-9; D remains unclear. The CDR3 length is 13 residues. Deletions cut 10 bases from V and 5 bases from J, with 15 bases between. Germline values: CDR1 SEHNR, CDR2 FQNEAQ (reference sequence). Written as DNA, the CDR3 is TGTGCCACCGATCTACTTGTTGACAATGAGCAGTTCTTC. This translates into CATDLLVDNEQFF.

This clone showed up just a few times. The CDR3 region has the DNA TGTGCCAGCAGTCCAATAGCGGGGGGGTACTACTACGAGCAGTACTTC. Its translation is CASSPIAGGYYYEQYF. The rearrangement links TRBV28 to TRBJ2-7, with 11 bases aligning to TRBD2. Germline V gives CDR1 MDHEN, CDR2 SYDVKM. This CDR3 is 16 amino acids long. V lost 5 bases to trimming and J lost 3 bases; unmatched junction nucleotides: 9.

This chain links TRBV11-3 with TRBJ1-4; 10 positions agree with TRBD1. The CDR3 spans 15 residues. V lost 4 bases, J lost 3 bases, and 2 bases stayed unmatched. CDR1 is SGHNT, CDR2 YENEEA, per germline. For the CDR3, the DNA is TGTGCCAGCAGCTCCGGACAGGGGGCTAATGAAAAACTGTTTTTT. This sequence encodes CASSSGQGANEKLFF.

V is TRBV4-1 and J is TRBJ2-1; either TRBD1 or TRBD2 may supply D (5 bases each). Germline V gives CDR1 MGHRA, CDR2 YSYEKL. V gave up 4 bases and J gave up 6 bases, with 16 bases separating them. The CDR3 totals 15 residues. CDR3 coding DNA: TGCGCCAGCAGCCCAATCCAGGGACGGGTCAATGAGCAGTTCTTC. Protein sequence: CASSPIQGRVNEQFF.

This clone was seen a handful of times. This chain links TRBV9 with TRBJ1-3; perhaps TRBD1 as D (5 bases). CDR3 length: 16 amino acids. The germline V and J ends were trimmed by 3 bases and 2 bases, with 15 bases remaining between them. Per the germline V gene, CDR1 is SGDLS and CDR2 is YYNGEE. The CDR3 loop is CASSAQDTQAGNTIYF. The CDR3 bases are TGTGCCAGCAGCGCACAGGACACTCAGGCTGGAAACACCATATATTTT.

The chain uses TRBV7-2 and TRBJ2-5; a weak D match, TRBD2 (7 bases). V shed 1 base and J shed 3 bases, with 9 bases lying between them. This CDR3 has 14 residues. Germline V gene lookup returns CDR1 SGHTA and CDR2 FQGNSA. CDR3 in amino acids: CASSLEGGEETQYF. The CDR3 DNA sequence: TGTGCCAGCAGCTTAGAAGGGGGGGAAGAGACCCAGTACTTC.

As to this clone: The sample contains more than one DNA sequence encoding this CDR3. CDR3: CASSLNTGELFF. The CDR3 DNA is TGCGCCAGCAGTCTGAACACCGGGGAGCTGTTTTTT. The chain uses TRBV5-1 and TRBJ2-2; no clear D gene. Trimming removed 5 bases at V and 1 base at J, with 3 bases between. CDR3 size: 12 residues. The V gene's germline CDR1 is SGHRS and CDR2 YFSETQ.